Sequencing of this T cell receptor (beta chain) was carried out in a study of cytomegalovirus exposure and HLA in healthy donors (dated by TCRdb to about 2017). Describing the broader study: According to a later analysis, one platform produced both the roughly 110 validation repertoires and the 666 repertoires of the first cohort. The aim of the study was to test whether cataloging public T cell receptors could identify signatures of past pathogen exposure. A separate validation cohort of about 110 different subjects was used in addition to the roughly 640-subject first cohort. The study combined high-throughput TCR immunosequencing, statistical association of individual TCRs with disease status, and machine learning to predict cytomegalovirus infection status. General conclusions and limits of the study: The classifier was reported to diagnose cytomegalovirus status with high specificity and sensitivity in both the original and validation cohorts. In vitro tests confirmed that a few of the cytomegalovirus-associated TCR beta chains recognize cytomegalovirus antigens. It was suggested by the authors that the approach could potentially be generalized to other disease states and immunological phenotypes. In a later analysis, TCRs clustered in the first cohort were found to also tend to co-occur in the approximately 110 validation repertoires, with 85% to 95% of cluster scores above 0. All 110 or so repertoires were used to score co-occurrence in the validation cohort in a later analysis, because that analysis had no HLA typing for the cohort. A total of roughly 160 TCR beta chains were listed by the study as associated with cytomegalovirus. Most TCR sequences were seen in very few donors, while some public TCRs were found in many individuals.

The donors belonged to the validation cohort of under 150 subjects, which was separate from the roughly 670-subject first cohort. Library preparation was by the immunoSEQ multiplex PCR assay. The study's own analysis went as follows. A statistical classification framework was built to diagnose cytomegalovirus status from the catalog of TCR beta chain sequences. TCRdb retrieved this table from immuneACCESS and kept in-frame rearrangements only. Not all clones are present; in checked studies, unresolved V genes account for under half, and no reason is known for the remainder. V, J and clone size are those of that table, while D and trimming were read from the DNA. Across this sample there are more than 45,000 clones, with roughly 89% seen only once. The ten largest clones add up to about 15% of the sample. Trimming removed 3 bases from V and 0 bases from J; the gene matches leave 4 bases unexplained. The germline V gene encodes CDR1 SGHDT and CDR2 YYEEEE. Inclusive of the bounding cysteine and phenylalanine, the CDR3 is 17 residues long. The only DNA kept is the CDR3, 51 bases in frame from the first base.

To note about this clone: It has no known antigen specificity. Nothing much larger sits one base from this clone, and base qualities are not available.

This sequence originates from a woman aged 18-29 years in good health and CMV-seronegative. The sample comprised PBMCs. The receptor chain draws on TRBV5-6 and TRBJ2-5; TRBD2 agrees with 14 junctional bases. The DNA sequence is TGTGCCAGCAGCTCCGGGGGACTAGCGGGGGACCAAGAGACCCAGTACTTC. The encoded protein is CASSSGGLAGDQETQYF.